This TCR beta chain was identified in a study of OX40 agonist ivuxolimab in advanced cancers. As concerns this clone: Its target is not known.

CDR1 and CDR2 (germline): SGHTA, FQGNSA. V dropped 7 bases and J dropped 1; count of bases not matched to a gene: 9. This CDR3 region has 15 residues. TCRdb keeps only in-frame clones here, not all; method: immunoSEQ multiplex PCR. The sample includes around 67,000 clones, 88% seen only once; the top ten take around 0.93%. The study, taken as a whole, reports: Antigen specificity remained undetermined for the expanded peripheral T cells. Averaged across samples, CD8+ T cells carried more expanded clones than CD4+ did.

The clonotype was recovered from an adult with an advanced solid tumor such as melanoma, head and neck, liver or kidney cancer. The sequencing here drew on CD4+ or CD8+ T cells sorted from blood, taken in a trial of the OX40 agonist ivuxolimab. This sequence joins TRBV7-2 and TRBJ2-5; 7 nucleotides agree with TRBD2. DNA for the CDR3: TGTGCCAGCAACTCCCGGCGGGGGAGCCAAGAGACCCAGTACTTC. This codes for CASNSRRGSQETQYF.